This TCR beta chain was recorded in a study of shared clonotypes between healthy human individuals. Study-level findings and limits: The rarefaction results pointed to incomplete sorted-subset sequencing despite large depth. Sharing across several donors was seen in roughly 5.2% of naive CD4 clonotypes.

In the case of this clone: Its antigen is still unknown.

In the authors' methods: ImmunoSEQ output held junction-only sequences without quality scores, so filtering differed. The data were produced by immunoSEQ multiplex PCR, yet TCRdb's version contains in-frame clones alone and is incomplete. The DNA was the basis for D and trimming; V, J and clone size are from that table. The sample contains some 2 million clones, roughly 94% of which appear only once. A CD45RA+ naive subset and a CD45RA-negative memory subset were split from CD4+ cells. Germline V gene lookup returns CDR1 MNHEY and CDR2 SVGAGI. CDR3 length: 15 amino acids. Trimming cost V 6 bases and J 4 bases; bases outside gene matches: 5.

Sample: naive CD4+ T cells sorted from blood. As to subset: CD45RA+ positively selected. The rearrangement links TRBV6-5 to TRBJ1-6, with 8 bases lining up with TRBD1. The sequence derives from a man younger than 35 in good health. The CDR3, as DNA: TGTGCCAGCAGGCCGGGACAGGCGTATAATTCACCCCTCCACTTT. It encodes CASRPGQAYNSPLHF.